Below, 4 T cell receptor beta chains from the same sample are listed, as sequenced in a study of cytotoxic CD8 clonotypes in ibrutinib-treated CLL. Generated by immunoSEQ multiplex PCR, the TCRdb table keeps only in-frame clones and is missing some. The sample has approximately 130,000 clones; under 90% are singletons. This specimen was PBMCs, taken after 24 months of ibrutinib treatment. Receptor source: a human donor with chronic lymphocytic leukemia.

The chain carries TRBV5-5 and TRBJ1-5; 10 bases fit TRBD1. This CDR3 spans 15 amino acids. Trimming removed 2 bases from V and 6 bases from J; junction bases left unmatched: 5. CDR1 SGHKS and CDR2 YYEKEE come from the germline V gene (reference sequence). The CDR3 nucleotides read TGTGCCAGCAGCTTTGGGGACAGGGGTTTTCAGCCCCAGCATTTT. Encoded protein: CASSFGDRGFQPQHF. Combining the CDR3 with reference TRBV5-5 and TRBJ1-5 gives the whole variable domain DAGVTQSPTHLIKTRGQQVTLRCSPISGHKSVSWYQQVLGQGPQFIFQYYEKEERGRGNFPDRFSARQFPNYSSELNVNALLLGDSALYLCASSFGDRGFQPQHFGDGTRLSIL.

This rearrangement joins TRBV6-5 to TRBJ2-6; unclear D gene. The CDR3 is 16 amino acids. Trimming stripped 0 bases from V and 0 bases from J, with 6 bases between. CDR1 is MNHEY and CDR2 is SVGAGI in the germline V gene. The CDR3 region is CASSYSTGSGANVLTF. DNA for the CDR3: TGTGCCAGCAGTTACTCGACGGGCTCTGGGGCCAACGTCCTGACTTTC.

The sample holds a few counts of this clone. The rearrangement joins TRBV11-2 to TRBJ1-1; no definite D call. Deletions cut 3 bases from V and 8 bases from J, with 16 bases between. From germline, CDR1 is SGHAT and CDR2 FQNNGV. This CDR3 has 14 residues. The chain's CDR3 is CASSLVPGSQEAFF. The DNA for the CDR3 is TGTGCCAGCAGCTTGGTCCCGGGGAGCCAAGAAGCTTTCTTT.

This chain joins TRBV5-1 and TRBJ2-2; 10 nucleotides line up with TRBD2. Trimming took 0 bases from V and 5 from J; bases not matched to a gene: 1. The CDR3 contains 15 residues. Germline CDR1 SGHRS, CDR2 YFSETQ. CDR3 DNA sequence: TGCGCCAGCAGCTTGGAACTAGCGGGGACCGGGGAGCTGTTTTTT. Protein product: CASSLELAGTGELFF.